This TCR beta chain comes out of a study of blood T cells in healthy people across ages. Findings of the study overall: When set beside aged donors, long-lived donors presented more naive CD4+ cells and higher diversity. The diversity estimates, figures obtained from one million T cells, were considered underestimates.

In the case of this clonotype: Antigen: not known.

It was with a sample-barcoded 5' primer and a J-beta primer mix that a second PCR of roughly 7 to 12 cycles was run. Each CDR3 protein is one row after TCRdb ran MiXCR on the 5' RACE reads. This repertoire shows about 1.8 million distinct CDR3 sequences, just under 50% found once; its top ten account for approximately 2.1%. The sequenced sample was blood. The receptor's source is a woman aged 35 to 49 in good health.

CDR3 in DNA: TGTGCCAGCCGACGGTTGTGGAACATTCAGTACTTC. Amino acid sequence: CASRRLWNIQYF. The chain couples TRBV28 to TRBJ2-4, with D hard to call. V lost 8 bases to trimming and J lost 7 bases, with 12 bases between them. CDR1 is MDHEN, CDR2 SYDVKM, per germline. The CDR3 has 12 residues.